This TCR beta chain came from a study (dated by TCRdb to between 2015 and 2016). Notes on this clonotype: The specificity of this receptor is unknown. No qualities accompany the bases; no much larger clone lies one base away.

Inclusive of the bounding cysteine and phenylalanine, the CDR3 is 16 residues long. The retained sequence is limited to the CDR3, 48 bases, with the frame set at the first base. As encoded in the germline V gene, CDR1 is SGHTA while CDR2 is FQGTGA. V sheds 1 base and J sheds 7 bases, leaving 14 bases between their ends. Libraries were constructed by RT-PCR. Sequencing was performed on an Illumina MiSeq. The public reads were reprocessed in TCRdb via fastp at Q25 and MiXCR, keeping in-frame beta chains. Here each entry gathers all rows of one CDR3 protein and keeps the most common genes and DNA. In all, the sample holds approximately 720,000 distinct CDR3 sequences, and 13% to 15% of those were seen once. In total, the top ten clones hold roughly 3.6% of the sample.

The source material was memory CD4+ T cells from blood. This receptor was obtained from a female donor in good health, serving as a healthy control. In this chain, TRBV7-3 is recombined with TRBJ1-6; perhaps TRBD1 is the D gene, with 6 bases matching. The CDR3 here reads CASSLNGGALNSPLHF. The sequenced DNA is TGTGCCAGCAGCTTAAATGGGGGGGCCTTGAATTCACCCCTCCACTTT.